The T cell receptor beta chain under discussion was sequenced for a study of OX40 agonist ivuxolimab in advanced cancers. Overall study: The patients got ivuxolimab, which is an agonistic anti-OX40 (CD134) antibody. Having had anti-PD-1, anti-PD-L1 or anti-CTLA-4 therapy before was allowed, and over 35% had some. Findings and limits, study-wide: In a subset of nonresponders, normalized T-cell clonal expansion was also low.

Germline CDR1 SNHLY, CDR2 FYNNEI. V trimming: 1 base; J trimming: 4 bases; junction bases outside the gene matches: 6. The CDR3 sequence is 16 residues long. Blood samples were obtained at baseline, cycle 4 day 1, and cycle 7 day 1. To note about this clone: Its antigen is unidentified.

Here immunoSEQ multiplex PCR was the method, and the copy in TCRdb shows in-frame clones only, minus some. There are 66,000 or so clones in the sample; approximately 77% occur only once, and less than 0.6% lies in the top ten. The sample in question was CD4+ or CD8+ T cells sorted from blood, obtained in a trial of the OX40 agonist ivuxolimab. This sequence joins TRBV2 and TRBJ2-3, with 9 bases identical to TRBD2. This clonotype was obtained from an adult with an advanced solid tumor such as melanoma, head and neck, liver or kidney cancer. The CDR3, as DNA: TGTGCCAGCAGTGAAGGAAGCGGGAGGCGCGCAGATACGCAGTATTTT. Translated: CASSEGSGRRADTQYF.